These T cell receptor beta chains were read from a single sample in a study of OX40 agonist ivuxolimab in advanced cancers. TCRdb keeps only in-frame clones here, not all; method: immunoSEQ multiplex PCR. The sample has approximately 60,000 clones; around 83% are singletons. The source material was CD4+ or CD8+ T cells sorted from blood, sampled in a trial of the OX40 agonist ivuxolimab. The receptors were gathered from an adult with an advanced solid tumor such as melanoma, head and neck, liver or kidney cancer. CDR3s include the opening cysteine and the closing phenylalanine or tryptophan. The D gene is left open where the match is weak. For some rows the clone size is stated as once, few or many, or as a class when expanded; others skip it.

J gene,D gene,clone size,V gene,CDR3 protein,CDR3 DNA
TRBJ2-7,-,-,TRBV7-2,CASSPDRAGKEQYF,TGTGCCAGCAGTCCGGATCGAGCGGGTAAAGAGCAGTACTTC
TRBJ1-1,-,-,TRBV19,CASSVERSTEAFF,TGTGCCAGTTCGGTGGAGCGGAGCACTGAAGCTTTCTTT
TRBJ2-2,-,-,TRBV29-1,CSVESTAGATGELFF,TGCAGCGTTGAATCGACAGCCGGGGCCACCGGGGAGCTGTTTTTT
TRBJ2-5,TRBD2,-,TRBV5-1,CASSLAQAGDETQYF,TGCGCCAGCAGCTTGGCCCAAGCGGGAGACGAGACCCAGTACTTC
TRBJ2-2,TRBD2,-,TRBV11-3,CASSAAGGDTGELFF,TGTGCCAGCAGCGCCGCGGGGGGTGACACCGGGGAGCTGTTTTTT
TRBJ1-4,-,-,TRBV19,CASSIEAGGSGEKLFF,TGTGCCAGTAGTATCGAGGCAGGCGGATCGGGTGAAAAACTGTTTTTT
TRBJ1-4,-,-,TRBV4-1,CASSQSGEKLFF,TGCGCCAGCAGCCAATCAGGTGAAAAACTGTTTTTT
TRBJ1-6,-,-,TRBV11-3,CASSLARVSSYNSPLHF,TGTGCCAGCAGCTTAGCTAGGGTCAGCTCCTATAATTCACCCCTCCACTTT
TRBJ1-2,-,-,TRBV9,CASSVGTRNYGYTF,TGTGCCAGCAGCGTAGGGACACGCAACTATGGCTACACCTTC
TRBJ2-1,-,-,TRBV7-2,CASREGYEQFF,TGTGCCAGCAGGGAGGGTTATGAGCAGTTCTTC
TRBJ2-7,-,-,TRBV18,CASSPQTATYEQYF,TGTGCCAGCTCACCACAGACAGCTACTTACGAGCAGTACTTC
TRBJ2-3,TRBD2,-,TRBV6-5,CASSTSRGGRDTQYF,TGTGCCAGCAGCACGAGTCGGGGGGGGCGTGATACGCAGTATTTT
TRBJ1-3,-,-,TRBV19,CASTEGHSGNTIYF,TGTGCCAGTACGGAGGGCCACTCTGGAAACACCATATATTTT
TRBJ2-6,-,once,TRBV19,CASTEGSAGANVLTF,TGTGCCAGTACAGAGGGATCAGCTGGGGCCAACGTCCTGACTTTC
TRBJ1-1,-,-,TRBV7-6,CASLSPNTEAFF,TGTGCCAGCCTCTCCCCGAACACTGAAGCTTTCTTT
TRBJ2-1,-,few,TRBV5-1,CASSRSIGRYVPSYNEQFF,TGCGCCAGCAGCCGATCCATAGGACGTTACGTCCCCTCCTACAATGAGCAGTTCTTC
TRBJ1-4,TRBD1,-,TRBV10-3,CAISESETGGREKLFF,TGTGCCATCAGTGAGTCCGAGACAGGGGGACGGGAAAAACTGTTTTTT
TRBJ1-5,-,-,TRBV14,CASGRSGGGKVVQPQHF,TGTGCCAGCGGCCGTAGCGGAGGGGGTAAAGTCGTTCAGCCCCAGCATTTT
TRBJ2-7,-,-,TRBV5-5,CASSLGGGITYEQYF,TGTGCCAGCAGCTTGGGCGGCGGGATCACCTACGAGCAGTACTTC
TRBJ1-4,TRBD1,-,TRBV5-1,CATRGQGSNEKLFF,TGCGCCACTCGGGGACAGGGGTCTAATGAAAAACTGTTTTTT
TRBJ2-5,-,-,TRBV6-6,CASSYPRGPQETQYF,TGTGCCAGCAGTTACCCTCGCGGGCCACAAGAGACCCAGTACTTC
TRBJ2-5,-,-,TRBV7-8,CASSLVSGEETQYF,TGTGCCAGCAGCTTAGTATCGGGGGAGGAGACCCAGTACTTC
TRBJ1-1,-,-,TRBV7-2,CASSLAGVGGTEAFF,TGTGCCAGCAGCTTAGCAGGGGTTGGAGGAACTGAAGCTTTCTTT
TRBJ1-1,TRBD1,-,TRBV18,CASSPVPGQGAAAEAFF,TGTGCCAGCTCACCCGTCCCGGGACAGGGGGCAGCAGCGGAAGCTTTCTTT
TRBJ1-1,-,-,TRBV7-9,CASSPQGMNTEAFF,TGTGCCAGCAGCCCCCAGGGTATGAACACTGAAGCTTTCTTT
TRBJ2-1,TRBD2,-,TRBV19,CASSIGTSPYNEQFF,TGTGCCAGTAGTATAGGGACTAGTCCCTACAATGAGCAGTTCTTC
TRBJ2-7,-,-,TRBV5-1,CASSLGQGGPYEQYF,TGCGCCAGCAGCTTGGGGCAGGGTGGGCCTTACGAGCAGTACTTC
TRBJ2-5,TRBD1,once,TRBV5-4,CASSLSGGQETQYF,TGTGCCAGCAGCTTGTCAGGGGGCCAAGAGACCCAGTACTTC
TRBJ1-5,-,-,TRBV13,CASSPTGDYDSNQPQHF,TGTGCCAGCAGCCCGACAGGTGATTATGATAGCAATCAGCCCCAGCATTTT
TRBJ2-7,-,-,TRBV6-1,CASSPDRLSYEQYF,TGTGCCAGCAGTCCGGACCGCTTGTCCTACGAGCAGTACTTC
TRBJ2-7,TRBD2,-,TRBV13,CASSSGLAEPTSYEQYF,TGTGCCAGCAGCTCGGGACTAGCGGAACCAACCTCCTACGAGCAGTACTTC
TRBJ1-1,-,-,TRBV18,CASSPLRVRQGNTEAFF,TGTGCCAGCTCACCTCTACGGGTGAGGCAGGGGAACACTGAAGCTTTCTTT
TRBJ2-1,-,-,TRBV9,CASSVALAGPIPHNEQFF,TGTGCCAGCAGCGTAGCTTTGGCAGGGCCTATCCCTCACAATGAGCAGTTCTTC
TRBJ2-2,TRBD2,-,TRBV9,CASSPSDERGYTGELFF,TGTGCCAGCAGCCCCTCAGATGAGCGGGGATACACCGGGGAGCTGTTTTTT
TRBJ2-7,TRBD1,-,TRBV6-5,CASSYSLAGGRNEQYF,TGTGCCAGCAGTTACTCATTAGCAGGGGGTAGGAACGAGCAGTACTTC
TRBJ2-3,-,-,TRBV5-4,CASRPRGITDTQYF,TGTGCCAGCAGACCTCGGGGGATCACAGATACGCAGTATTTT
TRBJ2-7,TRBD2,-,TRBV4-3,CASSQELAVDWEQYF,TGCGCCAGCAGCCAAGAACTAGCGGTAGACTGGGAGCAGTACTTC
TRBJ2-5,-,-,TRBV19,CASSNRESETQYF,TGTGCCAGTAGTAACAGGGAATCAGAGACCCAGTACTTC
TRBJ1-1,TRBD1,-,TRBV7-2,CASSPMTGGVEAFF,TGTGCCAGCAGCCCCATGACAGGGGGGGTTGAAGCTTTCTTT
TRBJ2-3,TRBD2,-,TRBV7-3,CASSPGTSGSVDTQYF,TGTGCCAGCAGCCCCGGGACTAGCGGGAGTGTAGATACGCAGTATTTT
TRBJ2-7,-,-,TRBV6-5,CASSYRDIAYEQYF,TGTGCCAGCAGTTACCGGGACATCGCCTACGAGCAGTACTTC
TRBJ1-5,-,few,TRBV29-1,CSVAEAGQPQHF,TGCAGCGTTGCGGAGGCGGGTCAGCCCCAGCATTTT
TRBJ2-2,TRBD2,-,TRBV2,CASSRDYDTGELFF,TGTGCCAGCAGTAGGGACTACGACACCGGGGAGCTGTTTTTT
TRBJ1-1,-,-,TRBV10-3,CAISHDRRSTEAFF,TGTGCCATCAGTCACGACAGGAGGAGCACTGAAGCTTTCTTT
TRBJ2-2,-,once,TRBV7-3,CASSVQVAGAGAGELFF,TGTGCCAGCAGCGTCCAAGTGGCGGGGGCTGGGGCCGGGGAGCTGTTTTTT
TRBJ2-7,-,-,TRBV2,CASSETYVTEQYF,TGTGCCAGCAGTGAAACCTACGTAACCGAGCAGTACTTC
TRBJ2-1,TRBD2,-,TRBV29-1,CSVVVAGNEQFF,TGCAGCGTTGTGGTAGCGGGTAATGAGCAGTTCTTC
TRBJ1-2,TRBD1,-,TRBV6-5,CASKFSITGVESYTF,TGTGCCAGCAAGTTTTCCATAACAGGGGTCGAGAGCTACACCTTC
TRBJ2-2,-,-,TRBV5-1,CASSLARPRTLVNTGELFF,TGCGCCAGCAGCTTGGCCCGGCCAAGAACACTTGTGAACACCGGGGAGCTGTTTTTT